This TCR beta chain was documented in a study of identical twins. The cDNA had a unique molecular identifier and a template-switch universal primer site. TCRdb analysed the 5' RACE reads with MiXCR anew, one entry per CDR3 protein. The sample gives about 210,000 distinct CDR3 sequences, over 8% of which show up once; approximately 5.1% is in the top ten. This clonotype was observed at least ten times. Germline assignment: CDR1 SGHAT and CDR2 FQNNGV. The CDR3 extends over 14 amino acids. V lost 5 bases to trimming and J lost 3 bases; unmatched junction nucleotides: 6. The chain employs TRBV11-2 and TRBJ1-2; TRBD1 matches at 7 bases. Sequencing input: memory (CD45RO+) T cells sorted from blood. The receptor comes from a woman between 18 and 29 years old in good health. In DNA form, the CDR3 reads TGTGCCAGCAGCCCCGGACAGGAATACTATGGCTACACCTTC. It yields the protein CASSPGQEYYGYTF.